Listed below are T cell receptor beta chains from one sample, sequenced in a study of radiotherapy plus CTLA-4 blockade in lung cancer. Method: immunoSEQ multiplex PCR; TCRdb's copy keeps in-frame clones and lacks some. The sample has some 62,000 clones; approximately 80% are singletons. The sequenced sample was peripheral blood, obtained from a patient treated with radiotherapy plus ipilimumab. These receptors were obtained from a human donor with non-small cell lung cancer who had a complete response to radiotherapy plus ipilimumab. CDR3s include the opening cysteine and the closing phenylalanine or tryptophan. D genes are given only for firm matches. Clone size is shown for a subset of rows, as once, few, many or a class of expanded clone.

.,.,TRBV5-5,TRBJ1-4,TGTGCCAGCAGCTTGGAGTATTGGAGTGAAAAACTGTTTTTT,CASSLEYWSEKLFF
.,TRBD1,TRBV5-6,TRBJ2-1,TGTGCCAGCAGCCCCCCCCGGACAGGGAAAGGGTTCAATGAGCAGTTCTTC,CASSPPRTGKGFNEQFF
.,TRBD2,TRBV14,TRBJ2-3,TGTGCCAGCAGCCAGCTGTTGGTAGCGGGAGGAGCAGATACGCAGTATTTT,CASSQLLVAGGADTQYF
once,TRBD1,TRBV14,TRBJ1-2,TGTGCCAGCAGCCGACAGGGTTTAGGTGTCGGCTACACCTTC,CASSRQGLGVGYTF
few,.,TRBV7-6,TRBJ1-1,TGTGCCAGCAGCAAAGTAACAGGGAACACTGAAGCTTTCTTT,CASSKVTGNTEAFF
.,TRBD2,TRBV19,TRBJ2-1,TGTGCCAGTACTAGGACTAGCGGGTATTCCTACAATGAGCAGTTCTTC,CASTRTSGYSYNEQFF
.,.,TRBV23-1,TRBJ2-7,TGCGCCAGCAGTCACGGCCAGGGTTTCTCCTACGAGCAGTACTTC,CASSHGQGFSYEQYF
.,TRBD1,TRBV12-5,TRBJ1-2,TGTGCTAGTGGTTTGGTACTGGGGACAGGGGAAGGGTCACAGTATGGCTACACCTTC,CASGLVLGTGEGSQYGYTF
.,.,TRBV19,TRBJ2-7,TGTGCCAGTAGTTCCGGGTTATACGAGCAGTACTTC,CASSSGLYEQYF
few,.,TRBV7-2,TRBJ2-3,TGTGCCAGCAGCTTAGATCGGGGCGATACGCAGTATTTT,CASSLDRGDTQYF
once,.,TRBV9,TRBJ2-5,TGTGCCAGCAGCGTAGTAAGTCAGGAGACCCAGTACTTC,CASSVVSQETQYF
.,.,TRBV6-6,TRBJ2-5,TGTGCCAGCAGGGGGGAAGAGACCCAGTACTTC,CASRGEETQYF
.,.,TRBV2,TRBJ2-3,TGTGCCAGCAGTGATCCGGGGTCCTCTCTAGATACGCAGTATTTT,CASSDPGSSLDTQYF
.,.,TRBV9,TRBJ1-5,TGTGCCAGCAGCGTAGGGAACAATCAGCCCCAGCATTTT,CASSVGNNQPQHF
.,TRBD2,TRBV27,TRBJ2-3,TGTGCCAGCAGCCCAACGGGGACTAGCGGAGGGGATACGCAGTATTTT,CASSPTGTSGGDTQYF
.,.,TRBV30,TRBJ2-1,TGTGCCTGGAGTAGGGCTAGCTCCTACAATGAGCAGTTCTTC,CAWSRASSYNEQFF
.,TRBD1,TRBV19,TRBJ1-2,TGTGCCAGTAGTATAGCGGGACAGGGAGGCTATGGCTACACCTTC,CASSIAGQGGYGYTF
.,.,TRBV10-3,TRBJ2-2,TGTGCCATCAGTGAGCGACCCGGGCAGGGGGAGCTGTTTTTT,CAISERPGQGELFF
once,.,TRBV27,TRBJ1-2,TGTGCCAGCAGGTCCGCGGGGGGGGATTATGGCTACACCTTC,CASRSAGGDYGYTF
.,TRBD1,TRBV5-1,TRBJ2-3,TGCGCCAGCAGGCCGGGACAGGGAAATATGGGCACAGATACGCAGTATTTT,CASRPGQGNMGTDTQYF
.,.,TRBV29-1,TRBJ2-7,TGCAGCGTTGAAGAGGTTACAGGCCACGAGCAGTACTTC,CSVEEVTGHEQYF
.,.,TRBV29-1,TRBJ2-5,TGCAGCGTTGACCACCTAGGGCAAGAGACCCAGTACTTC,CSVDHLGQETQYF
.,.,TRBV6-5,TRBJ2-1,TGTGCCAGCAGCGATCTATGGCGTGAGCAGTTCTTC,CASSDLWREQFF